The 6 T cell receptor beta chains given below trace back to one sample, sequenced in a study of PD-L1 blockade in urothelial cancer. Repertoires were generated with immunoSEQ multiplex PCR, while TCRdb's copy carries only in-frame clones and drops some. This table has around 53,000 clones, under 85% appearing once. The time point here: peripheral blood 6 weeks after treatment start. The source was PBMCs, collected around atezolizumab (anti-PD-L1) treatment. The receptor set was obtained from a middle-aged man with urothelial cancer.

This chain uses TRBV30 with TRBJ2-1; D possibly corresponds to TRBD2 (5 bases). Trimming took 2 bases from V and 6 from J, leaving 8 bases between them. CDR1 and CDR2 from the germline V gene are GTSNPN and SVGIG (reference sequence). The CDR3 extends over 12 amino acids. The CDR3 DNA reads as TGTGCCTGGAGTCCAACTAGCAATGAGCAGTTCTTC. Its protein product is CAWSPTSNEQFF.

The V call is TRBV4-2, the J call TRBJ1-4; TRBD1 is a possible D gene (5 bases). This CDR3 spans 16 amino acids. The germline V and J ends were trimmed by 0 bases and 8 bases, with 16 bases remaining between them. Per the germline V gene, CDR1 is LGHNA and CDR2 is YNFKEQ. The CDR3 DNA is TGTGCCAGCAGCCAAGATCTGGCAGGGAGGAGAGAAAAACTGTTTTTT. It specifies CASSQDLAGRREKLFF.

This CDR3 reads CASSSSVRGGNSPLHF. The CDR3 DNA reads TGTGCCAGCAGCTCAAGCGTAAGGGGCGGTAATTCACCCCTCCACTTT. V gene TRBV7-6 combines with J gene TRBJ1-6, with D possibly matching TRBD1 (5 bases). Trimming left V 4 bases short and J 6 bases short, with 16 bases between. The CDR3 consists of 16 residues. Germline lookup yields CDR1 SGHVS and CDR2 FNYEAQ. Full variable domain (remainder filled in from reference TRBV7-6 and TRBJ1-6): GAGVSQSPRYKVTKRGQDVALRCDPISGHVSLYWYRQALGQGPEFLTYFNYEAQQDKSGLPNDRFSAERPEGSISTLTIQRTEQRDSAMYRCASSSSVRGGNSPLHFGNGTRLTVT.

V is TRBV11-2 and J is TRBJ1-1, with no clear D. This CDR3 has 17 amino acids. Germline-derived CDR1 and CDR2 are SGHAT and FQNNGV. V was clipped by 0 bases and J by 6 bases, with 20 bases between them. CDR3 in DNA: TGTGCCAGCAGCTTAGAAGGTGGGCAAGGCAGGTTCGCTGAAGCTTTCTTT. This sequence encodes CASSLEGGQGRFAEAFF.

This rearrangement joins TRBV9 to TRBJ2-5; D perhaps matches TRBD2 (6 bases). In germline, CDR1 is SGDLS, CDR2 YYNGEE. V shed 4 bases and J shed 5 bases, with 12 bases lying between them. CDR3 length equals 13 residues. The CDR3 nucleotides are TGTGCCAGCAGCCACGGGGGACTCGAGACCCAGTACTTC. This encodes CASSHGGLETQYF.

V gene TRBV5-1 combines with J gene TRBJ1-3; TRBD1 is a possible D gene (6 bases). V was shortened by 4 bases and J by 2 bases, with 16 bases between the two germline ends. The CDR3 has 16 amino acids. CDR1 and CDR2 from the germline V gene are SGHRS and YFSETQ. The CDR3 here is CASSRTAPEAGNTIYF. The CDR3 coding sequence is TGCGCCAGCAGCAGGACAGCCCCAGAGGCTGGAAACACCATATATTTT.